Included here is one T cell receptor beta chain sequence, with context. This specimen belongs to a study of blood T cell repertoires in COVID-19. In the study overall: The samples span acute and convalescent COVID-19 from the United States, Italy and Spain. PBMCs, B-cell-depleted T cells, or T cells provided the cDNA or gDNA that made up the material.

As handled by the study authors: Amplification of reference gene primers was used by the study to estimate nucleated cell counts. Repertoires were generated with immunoSEQ multiplex PCR, while TCRdb's copy carries only in-frame clones and drops some. V and J calls and clone size are copied from that table; D and trimming were computed from the DNA. Among 130,000 to 150,000 clones listed, roughly 81% were seen once. The clonotype comes from a human donor with acute or convalescent COVID-19. The donor label of this sample is uncertain. The sequenced sample consisted of peripheral blood.

CDR3 sequence (DNA): TGCGCCAGCAGCTTGGATCGGACAGTCTACGAGCAGTACTTC. Its protein is CASSLDRTVYEQYF. V and J are TRBV5-1 and TRBJ2-7, with D perhaps matching TRBD1 (6 bases). Trimming took 0 bases from V and 3 from J, leaving 10 bases between them. The length of the CDR3 is 14 residues. CDR1 is SGHRS and CDR2 is YFSETQ in the germline V gene.